This TCR beta chain was obtained from a study of blood T cell repertoires in COVID-19. The overall study: Sites across the United States, Italy and Spain contributed samples from acute and convalescent COVID-19. Sample material is recorded as cDNA or gDNA derived from T cells, B-cell-depleted T cells, or PBMCs.

The V gene's germline CDR1 is SNHLY and CDR2 FYNNEI. Trimming stripped 2 bases from V and 7 bases from J, with 8 bases between. The CDR3 is 13 residues long. How the authors handled the data: Amplification with reference gene primers provided the estimates of nucleated cell counts. Profiled with immunoSEQ multiplex PCR; TCRdb holds only in-frame clones, not every one. That table gives V, J and clone size, and the DNA gave D and trimming. This table holds 200,000 to 250,000 clones, around 90% found once. The source material was peripheral blood. The V call is TRBV2, the J call TRBJ1-4; the D gene is possibly TRBD1 (5 bases). The receptor was derived from a young man with active or convalescent COVID-19. For the CDR3, the DNA is TGTGCCAGCAGTGAAACCGGGGGTGAAAAACTGTTTTTT. It encodes CASSETGGEKLFF.